This T cell receptor beta chain was found in a study of blood T cell repertoires in COVID-19 (dated by TCRdb to 2019 to 2021). In the study overall: Samples from collaborators originated in the United States, Italy and Spain and spanned both the acute and convalescent phases of COVID-19. The material from the prospective study consisted of cDNA or gDNA derived from T cells, B-cell-depleted T cells, or PBMCs. Where available, HLA class I and class II types were obtained from metadata supplied by the sample provider rather than from assay-based typing. Subjects who had been exposed to COVID-19, were actively infected with it, or had recovered from it provided the deeply sampled blood TCRbeta repertoires that made up the dataset. Samples came from the ongoing ImmuneRACE study (first 160 participants) plus 1,254 subjects from 6 global collaborators. The repertoires were released in a freely available public database intended as a resource for research on the immune response to SARS-CoV-2. Sample metadata almost always included a de-identified subject ID, COVID-19 status, age in years and sex. Study-level results and caveats: The amount of clinical and demographic metadata varied by source and participant and was provided uncurated.

Notes on this clone: Its binding antigen is unknown. Per-nucleotide qualities are absent, and no much larger clonotype sits a single base away.

V and J are truncated by 6 bases and 5 bases respectively, leaving an intervening sequence of 12 bases. The CDR3 holds 13 amino acids from the cysteine to the phenylalanine. The retained sequence is limited to the CDR3, 39 bases, with the frame set at the first base. The immunoSEQ Assay, a bias-controlled multiplex PCR, was used to amplify TCRbeta CDR3 regions from genomic DNA. From the authors' description of their analysis: The number of nucleated cells in each sample was estimated by amplification of reference gene primers within the assay. To quantify the absolute abundance of each unique TCRbeta CDR3 rearrangement, sequence reads were collapsed and filtered. For each sample, productive Simpson clonality was calculated as the square root of Simpson's diversity index over productive rearrangements. Not all clones reach the TCRdb copy of this immuneACCESS table, which keeps in-frame sequences only. Checked studies attribute under half of the gap to unresolved V genes and leave the rest unexplained. The V and J calls and the clone size are those of that table, but D and trimming were determined from the DNA. This sample comprises roughly 250,000 clones, 75% to 90% of them detected only once. The ten largest clones capture around an eighth of the sample.

Collaborating institutions collected whole blood in K2EDTA tubes following their own protocols. For TCRbeta analysis, collaborator samples were shipped as frozen whole blood, as isolated PBMCs, or as DNA extracted from either sample type. The source is a woman aged 60-70 years with active or convalescent COVID-19. The sequencing input was peripheral blood. The chain is made from TRBV12-3 or TRBV12-4 and TRBJ2-3; a weak D assignment points to TRBD1 (6 bases agree). DNA sequence: TGTGCCAGCAGGGTGGGGGCCGTAGATACGCAGTATTTT. It encodes CASRVGAVDTQYF.